A single sample gave rise to the 26 T cell receptor beta chains below, sequenced in a study of blood T cell repertoires in COVID-19. The protocol was immunoSEQ multiplex PCR, while the TCRdb copy is restricted to in-frame clones and leaves out a portion. The sample holds about 33,000 clones, just over 85% seen once. Sequencing used peripheral blood. The receptors shown here come from a human donor in a cohort sampled during active COVID-19.

The V gene is TRBV24-1, the J gene TRBJ2-7; tentative D call: TRBD1 (6 bases). Per the germline V gene, CDR1 is KGHDR and CDR2 is SFDVKD. This CDR3 spans 19 amino acids. Deletions cut 8 bases from V and 0 bases from J, with 28 bases between. CDR3 sequence: CATMPPPACDRILSYEQYF. The DNA of the CDR3 is TGTGCCACCATGCCCCCCCCCGCCTGTGACAGGATTCTCTCCTACGAGCAGTACTTC.

The V and J genes are TRBV11-3 and TRBJ2-5, with unresolved D. The CDR3 extends over 15 amino acids. V lost 4 bases to trimming and J lost 2 bases, with 14 bases between them. Germline CDR1 reads SGHNT; CDR2 reads YENEEA. The CDR3 protein is CASSSSFGNQETQYF. The CDR3 DNA sequence: TGTGCCAGCAGCTCTTCATTCGGTAATCAAGAGACCCAGTACTTC.

The V gene is TRBV7-2, the J gene TRBJ2-7; 9 nucleotides agree with TRBD2. The germline V gene encodes CDR1 SGHTA and CDR2 FQGNSA. The V segment lost 0 bases and the J segment 6 bases; nucleotides outside the gene matches: 3. The CDR3 totals 14 residues. For the CDR3, the DNA is TGTGCCAGCAGCTTAGCTAGCGGGAGCGGCGAGCAGTACTTC. It codes for CASSLASGSGEQYF.

This chain connects TRBV9 to TRBJ1-4; a weak D match, TRBD1 (6 bases). V lost 6 bases and J 6 bases, leaving 18 bases between the germline ends. The CDR3 spans 15 residues. Germline V gene sequence: CDR1 SGDLS, CDR2 YYNGEE. In DNA, the CDR3 is TGTGCCAGCACCCCCGAGGGGGGGCGCGATGAAAAACTGTTTTTT. Translated: CASTPEGGRDEKLFF.

The chain has TRBV3-1 (or the pseudogene TRBV3-2) and TRBJ2-5; a weak D match, TRBD2 (5 bases). The CDR3 has 12 residues. Trimming removed 1 base from V and 5 bases from J, with 5 bases in between. Germline V gene lookup returns CDR1 LGHDT and CDR2 YNNKEL (reference sequence). CDR3 DNA: TGTGCCAGCAGCCAAGGCGGGGAGACCCAGTACTTC. It is translated as CASSQGGETQYF.

This clone was counted a single time. V gene TRBV6-2 or TRBV6-3 combines with J gene TRBJ2-5; 11 positions match TRBD2. CDR1 is MNHEY, CDR2 SVGEGT, per germline. Losses at the gene ends were 4 bases for V and 0 bases for J; bases not matched to a gene: 4. The CDR3 is made up of 16 amino acids. The CDR3 region has the DNA TGTGCCAGCAGTTCCCGGACTAGCGGGTACCAAGAGACCCAGTACTTC. Its translation is CASSSRTSGYQETQYF.

The chain joins TRBV27 to TRBJ1-1, with 9 bases fitting TRBD1. CDR3 size: 16 residues. CDR1 MNHEY and CDR2 SMNVEV come from the germline V gene (reference sequence). Trimming took 5 bases from V and 0 from J; bases not matched to a gene: 7. CDR3 amino acids: CASSPRGTGMNTEAFF. CDR3 in DNA: TGTGCCAGCAGTCCCCGGGGGACAGGGATGAACACTGAAGCTTTCTTT.

The V call is TRBV6-5, the J call TRBJ1-2; D may be TRBD1 (6 bases). The V end was cut by 7 bases, the J end by 4 bases, with 16 bases between. Germline V gene sequence: CDR1 MNHEY, CDR2 SVGAGI. The length of the CDR3 is 14 residues. The CDR3 here is CASTLVGASYGYTF. The CDR3 coding sequence is TGTGCCAGCACCTTGGTGGGGGCGAGCTATGGCTACACCTTC.

The V gene is TRBV5-6, the J gene TRBJ1-6; 10 bases are a match to TRBD1. The CDR3 totals 14 residues. V lost 5 bases and J lost 10; bases outside the gene matches: 6. Germline V lookup: CDR1 SGHDT, CDR2 YYEEEE. CDR3 residues: CASSRDRGNSPLHF. The CDR3 DNA is TGTGCCAGCAGTCGGGACAGGGGTAACTCACCCCTCCACTTT.

This rearrangement joins TRBV6-1 to TRBJ2-5, with TRBD2 identical over 8 bases. V trimming: 0 bases; J trimming: 9 bases; junction bases outside the gene matches: 3. This CDR3 is built from 13 residues. The germline V gene has CDR1 MNHNS and CDR2 SASEGT. DNA of the CDR3: TGTGCCAGCAGTGAAGCCCCCGGGGGGGCCCAGTACTTC. Amino acids: CASSEAPGGAQYF.

The chain has TRBV19 and TRBJ1-4, with 8 bases that match TRBD1. Germline V gene sequence: CDR1 LNHDA, CDR2 SQIVND (reference sequence). The CDR3 runs 13 residues. Trimming removed 11 bases from V and 4 bases from J; junction bases left unmatched: 6. CDR3 DNA sequence: TGTGCCGCTAGGGACAGGAATAATGAAAAACTGTTTTTT. Translating it yields CAARDRNNEKLFF.

CDR3: CASSNFGQGHSNQPQHF. CDR3 DNA sequence: TGTGCCAGTAGTAATTTTGGACAGGGACATAGCAATCAGCCCCAGCATTTT. This chain uses TRBV19 with TRBJ1-5; 8 bases line up with TRBD1. Trimming took 4 bases from V and 0 from J; bases not matched to a gene: 8. CDR1 LNHDA and CDR2 SQIVND come from the germline V gene (reference sequence). The CDR3 extends over 17 amino acids.

This clone has only a few counts. V and J are TRBV7-3 and TRBJ1-6; D is unresolved. The germline V gene encodes CDR1 SGHTA and CDR2 FQGTGA. With 0 bases removed from V and 10 bases from J, the gap between germline ends came to 10 bases. This CDR3 region has 14 residues. CDR3 protein: CASSLTGRLSPLHF. The DNA for the CDR3 is TGTGCCAGCAGCTTAACAGGGAGGTTGTCACCCCTCCACTTT.

The chain carries TRBV24-1 and TRBJ2-5, with D perhaps matching TRBD1 (6 bases). V was trimmed by 6 bases and J by 6 bases, leaving 7 bases between them. Germline V gene sequence: CDR1 KGHDR, CDR2 SFDVKD. This CDR3 has 11 residues. The CDR3 bases are TGTGCCACCAGTTGGGGGCAGACCCAGTACTTC. Protein sequence: CATSWGQTQYF.

This chain connects TRBV4-3 to TRBJ2-7; TRBD1 matches at 11 bases. J gave up 2 bases and V 0 bases, and 0 bases lay outside the gene matches. Germline CDR1 LGHNA, CDR2 YSLEER. The CDR3 has 15 amino acids. CDR3 in amino acids: CASSQEGQGAYEQYF. CDR3 coding DNA: TGCGCCAGCAGCCAAGAGGGACAGGGGGCCTACGAGCAGTACTTC.

The chain combines TRBV7-9 with TRBJ2-7; D is possibly TRBD1 (6 bases). Between the trimmed V and J ends, which lost 5 bases and 4 bases, there was a span of 15 bases. Germline V gene sequence: CDR1 SEHNR, CDR2 FQNEAQ (reference sequence). The CDR3 is made up of 14 amino acids. The CDR3 is CASSPWTVDYEQYF. The CDR3 DNA follows: TGTGCCAGCAGCCCGTGGACAGTGGATTACGAGCAGTACTTC.

The rearrangement uses TRBV5-4 and TRBJ2-1; 7 bases map to TRBD2. Germline CDR1 and CDR2: SGHNT and YYREEE (reference sequence). V gave up 0 bases and J gave up 0 bases; unmatched junction bases: 3. This CDR3 comprises 16 residues. The CDR3 DNA reads TGTGCCAGCAGCTTGGGGGAGGGGAGCTCCTACAATGAGCAGTTCTTC. It specifies CASSLGEGSSYNEQFF.

This sequence joins TRBV4-1 and TRBJ2-7; maybe TRBD1 (6 bases). In germline, CDR1 is MGHRA, CDR2 YSYEKL. The CDR3 runs 16 residues. Trimming removed 3 bases from V and 0 bases from J, with 15 bases in between. The CDR3 loop is CASSQVGTFTSYEQYF. The CDR3 DNA sequence: TGCGCCAGCAGCCAGGTTGGGACATTCACCTCCTACGAGCAGTACTTC.

J is TRBJ1-1 and V is TRBV2; no clear D gene. The V gene's germline CDR1 is SNHLY and CDR2 FYNNEI. This CDR3 is 12 amino acids long. Trimming left V 7 bases short and J 1 base short, with 7 bases between. CDR3 coding DNA: TGTGCCAGCACCGAGGGGAACACTGAAGCTTTCTTT. Its protein is CASTEGNTEAFF.

The chain carries TRBV7-2 and TRBJ2-7, with 8 bases that match TRBD2. V was clipped by 3 bases and J by 0 bases; unmatched bases: 10. The CDR3 consists of 17 residues. Germline-derived CDR1 and CDR2 are SGHTA and FQGNSA. CDR3 bases: TGTGCCAGCAGCTTGGGGCTAGCGGGTCTGAGCTCCTACGAGCAGTACTTC. It yields the protein CASSLGLAGLSSYEQYF.

The gene calls are TRBV18 and TRBJ2-7; perhaps TRBD1 as D (6 bases). The CDR3 runs 14 residues. Trimming stripped 3 bases from V and 2 bases from J, with 11 bases between. From germline, CDR1 is KGHSH and CDR2 LQKENI. The CDR3 DNA reads TGTGCCAGCTCACCCCGGACAGCTGCCTACGAGCAGTACTTC. Protein: CASSPRTAAYEQYF.

J is TRBJ2-2 and V is TRBV7-3; weak D call: TRBD1 (6 bases). The V gene's germline CDR1 is SGHTA and CDR2 FQGTGA. V shed 5 bases and J shed 5 bases, with 9 bases lying between them. The CDR3 runs 13 residues. The CDR3 reads CASSRTGTGELFF. The CDR3 nucleotides are TGTGCCAGCAGCCGTACAGGGACCGGGGAGCTGTTTTTT.

This chain uses TRBV5-1 with TRBJ2-1; TRBD2 matches 15 bases. The CDR3 covers 17 residues. CDR1 and CDR2 from the germline V gene are SGHRS and YFSETQ. J was trimmed by 8 bases and V by 4 bases; bases with no gene match: 10. The DNA for the CDR3 is TGCGCCAGCAGCCCCGCCGGGACTAGCGGGAGGAGGGATGAGCAGTTCTTC. It codes for CASSPAGTSGRRDEQFF.

The rearrangement joins TRBV27 to TRBJ2-1; 8 nucleotides agree with TRBD2. The J segment lost 4 bases and the V segment lost 6 bases, leaving 8 bases of the junction unmatched. The CDR3 contains 15 residues. CDR1 is MNHEY, CDR2 SMNVEV, per germline (reference sequence). The CDR3 DNA follows: TGTGCCAGCAGCAGACCGGGACTAGGTTACAATGAGCAGTTCTTC. Its protein product is CASSRPGLGYNEQFF.

The V call is TRBV10-3, the J call TRBJ2-1; D might be TRBD2 (5 bases). V was pared by 6 bases and J by 4 bases, with 13 bases between. The CDR3 sequence is 14 residues long. Per germline, CDR1 ENHRY and CDR2 SYGVKD. The CDR3 DNA follows: TGTGCCATCAGATATAGCGACGTATACAATGAGCAGTTCTTC. Translated: CAIRYSDVYNEQFF.

The chain employs TRBV5-1 and TRBJ2-1; 14 bases are shared with TRBD2. The CDR3 contains 15 residues. Germline assignment: CDR1 SGHRS and CDR2 YFSETQ. Unmatched junction bases numbered 2, after V lost 0 bases and J lost 9 bases. CDR3 sequence (DNA): TGCGCCAGCAGCTTGGCCGGACTAGCGGGGGGTGAGCAGTTCTTC. Translation: CASSLAGLAGGEQFF.